This T cell receptor (beta chain) came from a study of cytomegalovirus exposure and HLA in healthy donors. PCR amplification relied on 60 Vbeta primers (plus 13 Jbeta primers). Libraries were prepared by immunoSEQ multiplex PCR; TCRdb keeps only in-frame clonotypes and omits some of them. The table has over 80,000 clones, approximately 73% seen once. This CDR3 comprises 15 residues. The V end lost 6 bases, the J end lost 6 bases, and 21 bases lay between the germline ends. The germline CDR1 and CDR2 sequences are SGHRS and YFSETQ. The chain links TRBV5-1 to TRBJ1-1, with D tentatively TRBD1 (5 bases). The sequence was collected from a man aged 40-50 years in good health and CMV-seronegative. Sequencing used PBMCs. CDR3 amino acids: CASTPAGRANSEAFF. CDR3 bases: TGCGCCAGCACCCCTGCCGGCAGGGCAAACTCTGAAGCTTTCTTT.